The rows below give T cell receptor beta chains drawn from one sample of a study of T cell repertoires in cytomegalovirus infection. In TCRdb, the reads were re-called with MiXCR into one record per CDR3 protein. The sample has about 110,000 distinct CDR3 sequences, about 30% seen once. No antigen is known for these receptors. Sample: CD8+ T cells from cultured PBMCs, taken from culture after CMV antigen stimulation. These receptors were collected from a human donor in good health (CMV status not recorded). Some clones in this sample may be carry-over from other donors' samples. Both conserved end residues are part of each CDR3. The D gene is left open where the match is weak. A row's size may be missing; if present it is once, few, many or a size class.

V: TRBV6-8
J: TRBJ2-7
size: few
D: TRBD2
DNA: TGTGCCAGCACTGGAGGTACTAGCGGGACCTACGAGCAGTACTTC
CDR3: CASTGGTSGTYEQYF

V: TRBV27
J: TRBJ1-2
size: .
D: TRBD1
DNA: TGTGCCAGCAGTTGGCAGGGGGCTGGCTATGGCTACACCTTC
CDR3: CASSWQGAGYGYTF

V: TRBV19
J: TRBJ1-2
size: .
D: TRBD1
DNA: TGTGCCAGTACCGATGGGGGACAGTTCTATGGCTACACCTTC
CDR3: CASTDGGQFYGYTF

V: TRBV6-2/TRBV6-3
J: TRBJ2-2
size: .
D: TRBD2
DNA: TGTGCCAGCAGTTACGAGACTAGCGGTCAGGGCACCGGGGAGCTGTTTTTT
CDR3: CASSYETSGQGTGELFF

V: TRBV7-9
J: TRBJ1-6
size: .
D: TRBD1
DNA: TGTGCCAGCAGACCTCAGGGGGCAGGTTCACCCCTCCACTTT
CDR3: CASRPQGAGSPLHF

V: TRBV28
J: TRBJ1-3
size: few
D: .
DNA: TGTGCCAGCAGCAGGACAGAAGGAAACACCATATATTTT
CDR3: CASSRTEGNTIYF

V: TRBV6-1
J: TRBJ1-4
size: .
D: .
DNA: TGTGCCAGCACAGGCACAACTAATGAAAAACTGTTTTTT
CDR3: CASTGTTNEKLFF

V: TRBV20-1
J: TRBJ2-1
size: few
D: TRBD2
DNA: TGCAGTGCTAGAGGAGGACTAGCCAATGAGCAGTTCTTC
CDR3: CSARGGLANEQFF

V: TRBV5-5
J: TRBJ2-3
size: .
D: .
DNA: TGTGCCAGCAGCGGCCAGGGGGGATTTTCTAGCACAGATACGCAGTATTTT
CDR3: CASSGQGGFSSTDTQYF

V: TRBV7-9
J: TRBJ2-1
size: .
D: .
DNA: TGTGCCAGCAGTCCGGACATAAACAATGAGCAGTTCTTC
CDR3: CASSPDINNEQFF

V: TRBV27
J: TRBJ2-7
size: many
D: TRBD2
DNA: TGTGCCAGCAGTTTAACAGCGGGGGATTTCTCCTACGAGCAGTACTTC
CDR3: CASSLTAGDFSYEQYF

V: TRBV7-6
J: TRBJ1-1
size: many
D: .
DNA: TGTGCCAGCAGCTTAGTCTCAGGAGGAACTGAAGCTTTCTTT
CDR3: CASSLVSGGTEAFF

V: TRBV7-2
J: TRBJ2-2
size: .
D: .
DNA: TGTGCCAGCAGCCTCGGACTCCCCCTGGGTTTAGTTACCGGGGAGCTGTTTTTT
CDR3: CASSLGLPLGLVTGELFF

V: TRBV12-3/TRBV12-4
J: TRBJ1-4
size: .
D: .
DNA: TGTGCCAGCAGTTTAGAAGGTGATGGGGCTAATGAAAAACTGTTTTTT
CDR3: CASSLEGDGANEKLFF

V: TRBV7-9
J: TRBJ1-2
size: few
D: .
DNA: TGTGCCAGCAGCTTGGGTCGGACTAACTATGGCTACACCTTC
CDR3: CASSLGRTNYGYTF

V: TRBV12-3/TRBV12-4
J: TRBJ1-5
size: many
D: .
DNA: TGTGCCAGCAGTTTCGGGGGGGGTCAGCCCCAGCATTTT
CDR3: CASSFGGGQPQHF

V: TRBV30
J: TRBJ1-2
size: .
D: .
DNA: TGTGCCTGGAGTTTGACAGGATCCTATGGCTACACCTTC
CDR3: CAWSLTGSYGYTF

V: TRBV11-1
J: TRBJ2-7
size: .
D: TRBD2
DNA: TGTGCCAGCAGCTTTAGCGGGGGAAGGGACGAGCAGTACTTC
CDR3: CASSFSGGRDEQYF

V: TRBV12-3/TRBV12-4
J: TRBJ2-5
size: many
D: TRBD2
DNA: TGTGCCAGCAGCTCAGGCGCGGGGGGCCGGGAGACCCAGTACTTC
CDR3: CASSSGAGGRETQYF

V: TRBV7-6
J: TRBJ1-1
size: few
D: .
DNA: TGTGCCAGCAGCGTGGGGGCAACTGAAGCTTTCTTT
CDR3: CASSVGATEAFF

V: TRBV19
J: TRBJ1-5
size: few
D: .
DNA: TGTGCCAGTAGTATAGATATGGGAGAGGGAAATCAGCCCCAGCATTTT
CDR3: CASSIDMGEGNQPQHF

V: TRBV19
J: TRBJ1-1
size: .
D: .
DNA: TGTGCCAGTAGTATCCGTGTAAGTCTATCTGGACCCACAATGAACACTGAAGCTTTCTTT
CDR3: CASSIRVSLSGPTMNTEAFF

V: TRBV27
J: TRBJ1-1
size: many
D: .
DNA: TGTGCCAGCAGCATAGGGCGAGGAGCTGAAGCTTTCTTT
CDR3: CASSIGRGAEAFF

V: TRBV4-1
J: TRBJ2-1
size: few
D: .
DNA: TGCGCCAGCAGCCAAGAGGGCGGTAACAATGAGCAGTTCTTC
CDR3: CASSQEGGNNEQFF

V: TRBV7-9
J: TRBJ1-5
size: .
D: .
DNA: TGTGCCAGCAGCTCAAATCCGAATCAGCCCCAGCATTTT
CDR3: CASSSNPNQPQHF

V: TRBV4-1
J: TRBJ1-6
size: many
D: TRBD1
DNA: TGCGCCAGCAGCCAGACCGGGACAGAGGGTTCACCCCTCCACTTT
CDR3: CASSQTGTEGSPLHF

V: TRBV11-3
J: TRBJ2-3
size: few
D: TRBD1
DNA: TGTGCCAGCAGCCACCTCCGGGACAGCAGTTCAGATACGCAGTATTTT
CDR3: CASSHLRDSSSDTQYF

V: TRBV7-9
J: TRBJ2-4
size: many
D: TRBD1
DNA: TGTGCCAGCAGTTTAACCTTCCAGGGGGAAGCCAAAAACATTCAGTACTTC
CDR3: CASSLTFQGEAKNIQYF

V: TRBV7-9
J: TRBJ2-1
size: once
D: .
DNA: TGTGCCAGCAGCTTAGCTGGGGGCGGGGAGAATGAGCAGTTCTTC
CDR3: CASSLAGGGENEQFF

V: TRBV3-1
J: TRBJ2-7
size: .
D: TRBD2
DNA: TGTGCCAGCAGCCAAGATCTCAGACTAGCGGGGGGTCGGCCCTACGAGCAGTACTTC
CDR3: CASSQDLRLAGGRPYEQYF